Listed here are 10 T cell receptor beta chains from one sample, sequenced in a study of blood T cell repertoires in COVID-19. TCRdb's copy holds only in-frame clones and misses some; the assay was immunoSEQ multiplex PCR. Of about 230,000 clones in the sample, 70% to 90% were seen once. Sequenced material: peripheral blood. The receptors here all came from a man aged 40-49 years with acute or convalescent COVID-19.

V usage is TRBV30 and J usage is TRBJ2-5; 8 bases align to TRBD1. CDR1 is GTSNPN and CDR2 is SVGIG in the germline V gene (reference sequence). After removal of 5 bases from V and 4 bases from J, the junction contained 12 bases not matched to a gene. The CDR3 runs 15 residues. CDR3 amino acids: CAWVGRDRRGETQYF. The CDR3 DNA reads TGTGCCTGGGTGGGCCGGGACAGGCGGGGAGAGACCCAGTACTTC.

This chain connects TRBV12-5 to TRBJ1-2; TRBD1 matches 9 bases. The junction had 5 bases not matched to a gene; V was cut back by 6 bases and J by 3 bases. Per germline, CDR1 LGHNT and CDR2 FRNRAP. CDR3 length equals 14 residues. The CDR3 bases are TGTGCTAGTGGGACCGGACAGGGGTACTATGGCTACACCTTC. It is translated as CASGTGQGYYGYTF.

This chain uses TRBV2 with TRBJ2-6, with D possibly matching TRBD1 (5 bases). Germline lookup yields CDR1 SNHLY and CDR2 FYNNEI. The CDR3 runs to 16 residues. V was clipped by 3 bases and J by 6 bases, with 15 bases between them. The DNA of the CDR3 is TGTGCCAGCAGTGAGGGGATGTCCAGGGAGGCCAACGTCCTGACTTTC. Its translation is CASSEGMSREANVLTF.

The gene calls are TRBV27 and TRBJ1-2; possible D gene TRBD1, 6 bases. V was trimmed by 8 bases and J by 4 bases, leaving 20 bases between them. Germline CDR1 and CDR2: MNHEY and SMNVEV (reference sequence). The CDR3 extends over 15 amino acids. The DNA for the CDR3 is TGTGCCAGCTCCCGCGGGGGAGGGGGTGGCTATGGCTACACCTTC. It yields the protein CASSRGGGGGYGYTF.

The chain is built from TRBV5-1 and TRBJ1-3; tentative D call: TRBD1 (5 bases). The V gene lost 2 bases and the J gene lost 3 bases, with 9 bases spanning the gap. The CDR3 runs to 14 residues. From germline, CDR1 is SGHRS and CDR2 YFSETQ. This CDR3 is CASSFGGGGNTIYF. The CDR3 DNA reads TGCGCCAGCAGCTTCGGGGGAGGTGGAAACACCATATATTTT. The whole variable domain, remainder taken from reference TRBV5-1 and TRBJ1-3, is KAGVTQTPRYLIKTRGQQVTLSCSPISGHRSVSWYQQTPGQGLQFLFEYFSETQRNKGNFPGRFSGRQFSNSRSEMNVSTLELGDSALYLCASSFGGGGNTIYFGEGSWLTVV.

V is TRBV28 and J is TRBJ2-7, with 7 bases fitting TRBD1. The germline V gene encodes CDR1 MDHEN and CDR2 SYDVKM. The junction had 13 bases not matched to a gene; V was cut back by 5 bases and J by 0 bases. The CDR3 is made up of 17 amino acids. CDR3 bases: TGTGCCAGCAGTCCTCATCACCAGACAGGGAGCTCCTACGAGCAGTACTTC. It yields the protein CASSPHHQTGSSYEQYF.

The chain couples TRBV19 to TRBJ2-2; perhaps TRBD2 as D (6 bases). CDR3 size: 14 residues. The V end lost 3 bases, the J end lost 1 base, and 6 bases lay between the germline ends. Per the germline V gene, CDR1 is LNHDA and CDR2 is SQIVND (reference sequence). The CDR3 sequence is CASSIGGNTGELFF. Written as DNA, the CDR3 is TGTGCCAGTAGTATCGGGGGGAACACCGGGGAGCTGTTTTTT.

The V gene is TRBV27, the J gene TRBJ2-1, with TRBD1 identical over 7 bases. Trimming cost V 3 bases and J 1 base; bases outside gene matches: 12. CDR3 length: 18 residues. Per germline, CDR1 MNHEY and CDR2 SMNVEV (reference sequence). CDR3 in DNA: TGTGCCAGCAGTTTGTCTTATAGACAGGGCCAATCCTACAATGAGCAGTTCTTC. Its translation: CASSLSYRQGQSYNEQFF.

The chain has TRBV7-2 and TRBJ2-7; D remains ambiguous. The V end lost 3 bases, the J end lost 5 bases, and 5 bases lay between the germline ends. The length of the CDR3 is 11 residues. Germline CDR1 reads SGHTA; CDR2 reads FQGNSA. The CDR3 DNA reads TGTGCCAGCAGCTTCTCGGACGAGCAGTACTTC. It yields the protein CASSFSDEQYF.

The chain links TRBV7-2 to TRBJ1-1; 7 positions match TRBD1. The CDR3 runs to 11 residues. The V gene's germline CDR1 is SGHTA and CDR2 FQGNSA. With V trimmed by 5 bases and J by 11 bases, 5 bases remained unmatched. The CDR3 loop is CASSASGGAFF. The CDR3 coding sequence is TGTGCCAGCAGCGCCTCAGGGGGGGCTTTCTTT.